Presented here are 14 T cell receptor beta chains from one specimen sequenced in a study of sequential checkpoint blockade in melanoma. Method: immunoSEQ multiplex PCR; TCRdb's copy keeps in-frame clones and lacks some. The repertoire holds approximately 6,200 clones, with 70% to 90% as singletons. Treatment defined: randomized to nivolumab then ipilimumab (arm A) or the reverse (arm B). Here the sequenced sample was CD8+ T cells sorted from blood (inferred from file names), taken from a patient given nivolumab and ipilimumab in sequence. These receptors were collected from a human donor with melanoma.

This clone was detected a few times. V and J are TRBV30 and TRBJ2-2; 11 nucleotides agree with TRBD1. Germline CDR1 GTSNPN, CDR2 SVGIG (reference sequence). CDR3 length equals 15 residues. Unmatched junction bases numbered 4, after V lost 2 bases and J lost 5 bases. The CDR3 region is CAWSTGTGGTGELFF. The CDR3 DNA reads as TGTGCCTGGAGTACTGGGACAGGGGGGACCGGGGAGCTGTTTTTT.

The chain carries TRBV4-1 and TRBJ2-1; tentatively, D is TRBD1 (6 bases). Per germline, CDR1 MGHRA and CDR2 YSYEKL. The CDR3 has 16 residues. The V gene lost 2 bases and the J gene lost 6 bases, with 17 bases spanning the gap. The CDR3 here is CASSQNPGLGANEQFF. The CDR3, as DNA: TGCGCCAGCAGCCAAAACCCGGGGCTGGGGGCCAATGAGCAGTTCTTC.

As concerns this clone: This sample includes further DNA sequences coding for the same CDR3. This chain connects TRBV5-4 to TRBJ2-6, with TRBD2 matching 14 bases. This CDR3 contains 19 residues. Germline loops: CDR1 SGHNT, CDR2 YYREEE (reference sequence). V shed 4 bases, J shed 3 bases, and the junction held 9 bases outside the gene matches. The CDR3 is CASSQGLAGEGLGANVLTF. In DNA form, the CDR3 reads TGTGCCAGCAGCCAGGGACTAGCGGGAGAGGGACTTGGGGCCAACGTCCTGACTTTC.

This clone was picked up a small number of times. This chain joins TRBV15 and TRBJ2-1; TRBD2 matches at 8 bases. The CDR3 loop spans 16 amino acids. Germline V lookup: CDR1 LNHNV, CDR2 YYDKDF (reference sequence). The V segment lost 5 bases and the J segment 0 bases; nucleotides outside the gene matches: 6. CDR3 nucleotide sequence: TGTGCCACCAGCGGCCAGCGGGAGCTCTCCTACAATGAGCAGTTCTTC. Encoded protein: CATSGQRELSYNEQFF.

The chain joins TRBV5-6 to TRBJ2-2, with TRBD1 matching over 7 bases. V lost 0 bases to trimming and J lost 7 bases; unmatched junction nucleotides: 12. Germline CDR1 SGHDT, CDR2 YYEEEE. The CDR3 spans 17 residues. CDR3 nucleotides: TGTGCCAGCAGCTTGGGGACAGGATTCGAGTTTTTCGGGGAGCTGTTTTTT. This codes for CASSLGTGFEFFGELFF.

The gene calls are TRBV7-6 and TRBJ2-1; the match to TRBD2 covers 8 bases. Trimming at V came to 1 base and at J to 5 bases, leaving 10 bases not matched to a gene. The V gene's germline CDR1 is SGHVS and CDR2 FNYEAQ. This CDR3 is 17 amino acids long. The CDR3 bases are TGTGCCAGCAGCTTAGGGACTCGGAGACTAGCGAACAATGAGCAGTTCTTC. Translating gives CASSLGTRRLANNEQFF.

V usage is TRBV6-1 and J usage is TRBJ1-2; tentatively, D is TRBD1 (6 bases). CDR1 and CDR2 (germline): MNHNS, SASEGT. The CDR3 sequence is 13 residues long. The V end lost 4 bases, the J end lost 5 bases, and 11 bases lay between the germline ends. The CDR3 loop reads CASSALTGYGYTF. Written as DNA, the CDR3 is TGTGCCAGCAGTGCCCTCACAGGGTATGGCTACACCTTC.

This clone was recorded only once. V and J are TRBV5-1 and TRBJ2-6; tentative D call: TRBD1 (6 bases). The germline V gene has CDR1 SGHRS and CDR2 YFSETQ. This CDR3 contains 18 residues. Between the trimmed V and J ends, which lost 1 base and 0 bases, there was a span of 14 bases. The DNA for the CDR3 is TGCGCCAGCAGCTTGAGTCCCAACAGGGCCTCTGGGGCCAACGTCCTGACTTTC. Translation gives CASSLSPNRASGANVLTF.

This clone ranks as medium-sized (0.01 to 0.1%). Other nucleotide sequences from this sample produce the same CDR3. The chain joins TRBV19 to TRBJ2-1; 10 bases line up with TRBD2. The CDR3 has 15 amino acids. The trim removed 6 bases at V and 3 bases at J, leaving 5 bases unmatched. Germline CDR1 reads LNHDA; CDR2 reads SQIVND (reference sequence). This CDR3 reads CASSLSSGSYNEQFF. CDR3 sequence (DNA): TGTGCCAGTAGCCTGTCTAGCGGGAGCTACAATGAGCAGTTCTTC.

The rearrangement joins TRBV9 to TRBJ2-3, with TRBD2 matching 14 bases. This CDR3 is built from 21 residues. The V gene end was trimmed by 0 bases and the J gene end by 0 bases; junction bases not matched to a gene: 12. Per germline, CDR1 SGDLS and CDR2 YYNGEE. CDR3 loop: CASSVEEGLAGVPYSTDTQYF. The CDR3 DNA reads as TGTGCCAGCAGCGTAGAAGAGGGACTAGCGGGAGTTCCTTATAGCACAGATACGCAGTATTTT.

The chain employs TRBV7-6 and TRBJ2-3, with 12 positions matching TRBD1. CDR3 size: 16 residues. Germline values: CDR1 SGHVS, CDR2 FNYEAQ. The J segment lost 5 bases and the V segment lost 0 bases, leaving 3 bases of the junction unmatched. DNA for the CDR3: TGTGCCAGCAGCTTAGCGGGACAGGGGGCTGGAGATACGCAGTATTTT. As protein: CASSLAGQGAGDTQYF.

J is TRBJ2-7 and V is TRBV19, with D uncertain. Trimming stripped 5 bases from V and 4 bases from J, with 15 bases between. Germline assignment: CDR1 LNHDA and CDR2 SQIVND (reference sequence). CDR3 length equals 14 residues. CDR3 sequence reads: CASSFTVSTYEQYF. The CDR3 nucleotides read TGTGCCAGTAGTTTTACAGTTTCAACGTACGAGCAGTACTTC.

This clone was seen a handful of times. The chain has TRBV28 and TRBJ2-3; perhaps TRBD2 as D (6 bases). Germline CDR1 reads MDHEN; CDR2 reads SYDVKM. Trimming removed 5 bases from V and 2 bases from J, with 20 bases in between. The CDR3 loop spans 17 amino acids. The CDR3 here is CASSLIGEGTVTDTQYF. The CDR3 region has the DNA TGTGCCAGCAGTCTCATTGGCGAAGGGACTGTCACAGATACGCAGTATTTT.

The genes are TRBV10-1 and TRBJ2-5; possibly TRBD2 for D (5 bases). The CDR3 runs 17 residues. Germline V lookup: CDR1 WNHNN, CDR2 SYGVQD (reference sequence). Trimming stripped 4 bases from V and 1 base from J, with 19 bases between. CDR3 DNA: TGCGCCAGCAGTGGTGGAGGAACGCAGCCGGTCCAAGAGACCCAGTACTTC. Amino acids: CASSGGGTQPVQETQYF.